The 10 T cell receptor beta chains below come from one sample, sequenced in a study of cytomegalovirus exposure and HLA in healthy donors. Method: immunoSEQ multiplex PCR; TCRdb's copy keeps in-frame clones and lacks some. The profile shows tens of thousands of clones, 89% of them singletons. Sequenced sample: PBMCs. The receptors derive from a young woman in good health and CMV-seronegative.

V gene TRBV7-9 combines with J gene TRBJ1-1; 11 nucleotides agree with TRBD1. The trim removed 7 bases at V and 4 bases at J, leaving 5 bases unmatched. CDR1 is SEHNR and CDR2 is FQNEAQ in the germline V gene (reference sequence). The CDR3 covers 14 residues. In nucleotides, the CDR3 is TGTGCCAGCACCTTGGGACAGGGGGTCACTGAAGCTTTCTTT. As protein: CASTLGQGVTEAFF.

The rearrangement joins TRBV10-3 to TRBJ2-2; D is undetermined. This CDR3 comprises 11 residues. CDR1 is ENHRY, CDR2 SYGVKD, per germline. V shed 10 bases and J shed 1 base, with 4 bases lying between them. CDR3 nucleotide sequence: TGTGCCAGCGAGAACACCGGGGAGCTGTTTTTT. It translates to CASENTGELFF.

The chain is built from TRBV4-2 and TRBJ2-7; TRBD1 matches at 7 bases. Germline CDR1 is LGHNA and CDR2 is YNFKEQ. With V trimmed by 1 base and J by 4 bases, 4 bases remained unmatched. The CDR3 contains 14 residues. CDR3 bases: TGTGCCAGCAGCCAAGGAGACAGGGATTACGAGCAGTACTTC. Encoded protein: CASSQGDRDYEQYF.

The chain employs TRBV7-6 and TRBJ2-6; tentatively, D is TRBD1 (6 bases). Looked up from germline, CDR1 is SGHVS and CDR2 is FNYEAQ. The CDR3 sequence is 18 residues long. Trimming cost V 1 base and J 0 bases, with 13 bases left between them. The chain's CDR3 is CASSLGGQSLSGANVLTF. CDR3 sequence (DNA): TGTGCCAGCAGCTTAGGCGGACAGAGCCTCTCTGGGGCCAACGTCCTGACTTTC.

V is TRBV27 and J is TRBJ1-1, with D possibly TRBD1 on 5 matching bases. The germline V gene encodes CDR1 MNHEY and CDR2 SMNVEV (reference sequence). V lost 3 bases, J lost 7 bases, and 15 bases lay in between. The CDR3 is 14 amino acids. In DNA form, the CDR3 reads TGTGCCAGCAGTTTCCAAGGGGCCAAAAATGAAGCTTTCTTT. Amino acid sequence: CASSFQGAKNEAFF.

The genes are TRBV7-2 and TRBJ2-3, with a possible D match to TRBD2 (6 bases). This CDR3 region has 14 residues. Trimming shortened V by 6 bases and J by 4 bases, and 14 bases separated the two germline ends. Per the germline V gene, CDR1 is SGHTA and CDR2 is FQGNSA. The CDR3 here is CASRPYGGADTQYF. For the CDR3, the DNA is TGTGCCAGCAGACCGTACGGGGGTGCAGATACGCAGTATTTT.

This clone was detected a few times. V is TRBV5-4 and J is TRBJ2-7; D call uncertain. CDR1 SGHNT and CDR2 YYREEE come from the germline V gene (reference sequence). Trimming removed 2 bases from V and 6 bases from J, with 12 bases in between. This CDR3 contains 13 residues. The CDR3 loop is CASSLNVLREQYF. The CDR3 DNA follows: TGTGCCAGCAGCTTAAATGTACTGCGCGAGCAGTACTTC.

This clone came up once. CDR3 nucleotides: TGTGCCAGCAGTTTGGGACAGGCGGGCTACACCTTC. It is translated as CASSLGQAGYTF. The chain uses TRBV6-5 and TRBJ1-2, with TRBD1 matching 8 bases. The CDR3 runs to 12 residues. The junction had 3 bases not matched to a gene; V was cut back by 4 bases and J by 8 bases. CDR1 is MNHEY, CDR2 SVGAGI, per germline.

This chain links TRBV6-1 with TRBJ2-7; 7 positions match TRBD2. Per germline, CDR1 MNHNS and CDR2 SASEGT. There are 14 residues in the CDR3. Trimming at V came to 2 bases and at J to 6 bases, leaving 7 bases not matched to a gene. The CDR3 here is CASSEYGREGEQYF. The CDR3 DNA sequence: TGTGCCAGCAGTGAATATGGCAGGGAGGGCGAGCAGTACTTC.

The chain combines TRBV28 with TRBJ2-3; the match to TRBD2 covers 9 bases. The CDR3 is 14 amino acids. Germline values: CDR1 MDHEN, CDR2 SYDVKM. The junction had 8 bases not matched to a gene; V was cut back by 6 bases and J by 7 bases. CDR3 loop: CASRTAGGFYTQYF. The DNA for the CDR3 is TGTGCCAGCAGAACCGCGGGGGGGTTCTATACGCAGTATTTT.